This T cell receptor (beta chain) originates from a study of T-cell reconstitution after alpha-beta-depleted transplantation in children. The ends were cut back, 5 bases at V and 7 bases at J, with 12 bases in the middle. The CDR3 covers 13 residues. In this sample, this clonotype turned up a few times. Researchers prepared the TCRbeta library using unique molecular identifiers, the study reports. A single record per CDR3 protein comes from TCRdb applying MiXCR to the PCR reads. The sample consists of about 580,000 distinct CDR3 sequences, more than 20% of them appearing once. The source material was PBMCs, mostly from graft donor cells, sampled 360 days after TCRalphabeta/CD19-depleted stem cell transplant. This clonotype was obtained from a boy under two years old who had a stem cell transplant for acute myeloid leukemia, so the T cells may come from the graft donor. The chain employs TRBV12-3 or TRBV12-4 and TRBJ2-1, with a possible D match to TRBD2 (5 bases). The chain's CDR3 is CASSMRAGNEQFF. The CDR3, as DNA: TGTGCCAGCAGTATGCGGGCCGGGAATGAGCAGTTCTTC.